This TCR beta chain originates from a study of cytomegalovirus exposure and HLA in healthy donors. The germline gives CDR1 MGHRA, CDR2 YSYEKL. The CDR3 runs to 15 residues. Losses at the gene ends were 3 bases for V and 2 bases for J; bases not matched to a gene: 6. Whole-study findings and limits: Later work found that TCR association rates differed between HLA loci; DRB1 had the most and HLA-C the fewest.

This clone was detected once. Its antigen remains unknown. The primer mix had 60 Vbeta and 13 Jbeta primers. The method was immunoSEQ multiplex PCR; TCRdb's version includes in-frame clones alone and lacks a portion of them. The data contain about 130,000 clones, about 80% of them seen just once; the ten biggest clones take up just over 2.5%. The sequencing input was PBMCs. The genes are TRBV4-1 and TRBJ2-5, with 7 bases identical to TRBD2. This receptor was taken from a man aged 25-45 years in good health and CMV-seronegative. CDR3 amino acids: CASSHLAEKQETQYF. In DNA, the CDR3 is TGCGCCAGCAGCCACCTAGCGGAGAAACAAGAGACCCAGTACTTC.